The T cell receptor (beta chain) under discussion was sequenced for a study of T cell responses to AZD1222 COVID-19 vaccine. Generated by immunoSEQ multiplex PCR, the TCRdb table keeps only in-frame clones and is missing some. The sample holds about 140,000 clones; over 85% are singletons and the top ten take approximately 1.7%. V lost 3 bases to trimming and J lost 2 bases; unmatched junction nucleotides: 7. Germline V CDR1 and CDR2: SGHRS, YFSETQ. The CDR3 consists of 16 residues. The input for sequencing was peripheral blood, taken on day 0 of AZD1222 vaccination. This clonotype was obtained from an adult in good health. The rearrangement joins TRBV5-1 to TRBJ2-3; 9 bases line up with TRBD1. CDR3 in DNA: TGCGCCAGCAGCTCCGGGACAGGGTACTACACAGATACGCAGTATTTT. It yields the protein CASSSGTGYYTDTQYF.